The clone carrying this TCR beta chain was seen ten or more times. The data stem from a study of T cells in Graves' hyperthyroidism and ophthalmopathy. Germline trimming cut 8 bases from V and 1 base from J; bases unmatched to any gene: 13. Germline loops: CDR1 SGHTA, CDR2 FQGNSA. The CDR3 has 18 residues. Amplification of TCR beta CDR3 regions was performed using RNA transcripts as template. In the first-round RT-PCR of the TCR CDR3, the HTBI primer set was used. TCRdb analysed the multiplex PCR reads with MiXCR anew, one entry per CDR3 protein. The sample lists 75,000 to 100,000 distinct CDR3 sequences; under 65% were seen once.

This chain links TRBV7-2 with TRBJ2-5; 13 nucleotides match TRBD2. This receptor was identified in a woman between 40 and 55 years old with Graves' hyperthyroidism. Sequenced sample: blood. CDR3 protein: CASSKGPGTSGTQETQYF. CDR3 DNA: TGTGCCAGCTCAAAGGGCCCCGGGACTAGCGGGACCCAAGAGACCCAGTACTTC.